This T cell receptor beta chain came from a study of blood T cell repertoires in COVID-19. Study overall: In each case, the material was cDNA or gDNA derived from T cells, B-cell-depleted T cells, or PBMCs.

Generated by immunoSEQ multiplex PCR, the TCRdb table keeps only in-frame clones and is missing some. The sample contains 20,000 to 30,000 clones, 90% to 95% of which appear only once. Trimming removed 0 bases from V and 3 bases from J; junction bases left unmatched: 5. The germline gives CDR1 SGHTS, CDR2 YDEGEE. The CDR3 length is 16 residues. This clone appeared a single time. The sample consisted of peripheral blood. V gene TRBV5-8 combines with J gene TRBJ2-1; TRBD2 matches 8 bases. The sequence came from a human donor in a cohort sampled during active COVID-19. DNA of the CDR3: TGTGCCAGCAGCTTGGCCGCGGGGGGCTTCTACAATGAGCAGTTCTTC. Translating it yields CASSLAAGGFYNEQFF.